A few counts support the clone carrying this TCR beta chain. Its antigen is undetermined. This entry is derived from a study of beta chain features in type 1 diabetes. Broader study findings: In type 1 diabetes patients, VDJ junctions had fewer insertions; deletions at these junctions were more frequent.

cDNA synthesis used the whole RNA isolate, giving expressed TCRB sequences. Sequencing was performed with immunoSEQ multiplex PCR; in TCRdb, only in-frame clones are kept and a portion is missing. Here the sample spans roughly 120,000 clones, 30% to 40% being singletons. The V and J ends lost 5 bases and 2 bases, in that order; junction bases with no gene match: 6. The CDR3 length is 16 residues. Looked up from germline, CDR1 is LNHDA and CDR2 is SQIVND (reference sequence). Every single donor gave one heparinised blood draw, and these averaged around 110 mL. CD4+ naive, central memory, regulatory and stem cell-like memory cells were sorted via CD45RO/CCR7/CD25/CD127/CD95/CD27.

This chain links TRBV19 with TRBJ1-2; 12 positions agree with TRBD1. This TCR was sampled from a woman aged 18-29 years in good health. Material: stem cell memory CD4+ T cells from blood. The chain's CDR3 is CASSWDRGRGNYGYTF. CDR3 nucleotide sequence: TGTGCCAGTAGTTGGGACAGGGGGCGCGGGAACTATGGCTACACCTTC.